One and the same sample provided the 9 T cell receptor beta chains below, sequenced in a study of shared clonotypes between healthy human individuals. Clones were read by immunoSEQ multiplex PCR, and TCRdb kept only the in-frame ones, dropping some. The table includes fewer than 1.6 million clones, roughly 98.5% detected once. Material for sequencing was naive CD4+ T cells sorted from blood. Subset specified: CD45RA+ positively selected. The receptors here all came from a man younger than 40 in good health.

The V call is TRBV7-2, the J call TRBJ2-3; 12 bases agree with TRBD2. The junction had 4 bases not matched to a gene; V was cut back by 6 bases and J by 6 bases. The CDR3 is 14 amino acids. Germline V gene data show CDR1 as SGHTA and CDR2 as FQGNSA. CDR3 loop: CASRLAGGVDTQYF. CDR3 bases: TGTGCCAGCAGACTAGCGGGAGGAGTGGATACGCAGTATTTT.

J is TRBJ2-7 and V is TRBV7-8, with D tentatively TRBD1 (5 bases). Germline lookup yields CDR1 SGHVS and CDR2 FQNEAQ. CDR3 length: 11 amino acids. V shed 9 bases and J shed 3 bases, with 9 bases lying between them. The CDR3 loop is CASAGIYEQYF. The CDR3 nucleotides read TGTGCCAGTGCAGGGATCTACGAGCAGTACTTC.

This chain connects TRBV9 to TRBJ1-1, with 8 bases aligning to TRBD1. The CDR3 has 13 amino acids. V was pared by 0 bases and J by 11 bases, with 6 bases of the junction left unmatched. In germline, CDR1 is SGDLS, CDR2 YYNGEE. The CDR3 DNA is TGTGCCAGCAGCGTAGGTCAGGGGGCGAGGGCTTTCTTT. This encodes CASSVGQGARAFF.

This chain uses TRBV18 with TRBJ2-2; 8 positions agree with TRBD2. CDR3 length equals 16 residues. Germline-derived CDR1 and CDR2 are KGHSH and LQKENI. V lost 2 bases to trimming and J lost 3 bases; unmatched junction nucleotides: 5. The CDR3 here is CASSPMGLVDTGELFF. CDR3 sequence (DNA): TGTGCCAGCTCACCAATGGGACTAGTAGACACCGGGGAGCTGTTTTTT.

The genes are TRBV5-4 and TRBJ1-4, with D maybe TRBD1 (6 bases). The germline V and J ends were trimmed by 2 bases and 5 bases, with 16 bases remaining between them. From germline, CDR1 is SGHNT and CDR2 YYREEE (reference sequence). The length of the CDR3 is 16 residues. For the CDR3, the DNA is TGTGCCAGCAGCTTCTGGGGGCGGCAAGGGAATGAAAAACTGTTTTTT. Encoded protein: CASSFWGRQGNEKLFF.

V and J are TRBV7-2 and TRBJ2-1; D unresolved. The germline V and J ends were trimmed by 1 base and 0 bases, with 7 bases remaining between them. This CDR3 spans 15 amino acids. CDR1 and CDR2 (germline): SGHTA, FQGNSA. The CDR3 region is CASSLGASSYNEQFF. The CDR3 DNA is TGTGCCAGCAGCTTAGGCGCAAGCTCCTACAATGAGCAGTTCTTC.

The rearrangement uses TRBV4-1 and TRBJ2-3; 11 bases agree with TRBD2. The junction had 3 bases not matched to a gene; V was cut back by 0 bases and J by 1 base. Germline-derived CDR1 and CDR2 are MGHRA and YSYEKL. CDR3 length: 17 amino acids. The CDR3 loop reads CASSQDILAGGTDTQYF. The CDR3 DNA follows: TGCGCCAGCAGCCAAGATATACTAGCGGGAGGCACAGATACGCAGTATTTT.

The chain employs TRBV27 and TRBJ1-5; a weak D match, TRBD1 (6 bases). V gave up 6 bases and J gave up 7 bases, with 19 bases separating them. Looked up from germline, CDR1 is MNHEY and CDR2 is SMNVEV (reference sequence). The CDR3 is 15 residues long. CDR3 bases: TGTGCCAGCAGGCTACAGGGTGGGATTGCGCAGCCCCAGCATTTT. Encoded protein: CASRLQGGIAQPQHF.

The chain has TRBV28 and TRBJ2-7, with 10 nucleotides matching TRBD2. CDR1 and CDR2 (germline): MDHEN, SYDVKM. V was clipped by 6 bases and J by 3 bases; unmatched bases: 8. This CDR3 region has 15 residues. CDR3 DNA sequence: TGTGCCAGCAGATCCAGCGGGAGGGGATTCTACGAGCAGTACTTC. This codes for CASRSSGRGFYEQYF.